One sample yielded the 3 T cell receptor beta chains listed below, sequenced in a study of T cells in Graves' hyperthyroidism and ophthalmopathy. Amplification targeted TCR beta CDR3 regions from RNA transcripts. A first-round RT-PCR of the TCR CDR3 used the HTBI primer set. MiXCR, run by TCRdb on the multiplex PCR reads, gives a single entry per CDR3 protein. The sample includes approximately 870,000 distinct CDR3 sequences, 38% seen only once; the top ten take roughly 8.3%. Sequencing input: blood. The receptor set was obtained from a man younger than 35 with Graves' hyperthyroidism.

The CDR3 DNA reads TGTGCCAGCACTCCGGGACAGGGGGCTTCTGGGGCCAACGTCCTGACTTTC. Its translation: CASTPGQGASGANVLTF. The J gene is TRBJ2-6, the V gene TRBV10-3; 12 positions match TRBD1. V lost 10 bases and J lost 1; bases outside the gene matches: 8. The germline gives CDR1 ENHRY, CDR2 SYGVKD. The CDR3 extends over 17 amino acids.

As regards this clonotype: The conserved closing phenylalanine or tryptophan is absent in this CDR3, likely reflecting a read error. The chain is built from TRBV7-9 and TRBJ1-2, with D uncertain. The germline V gene encodes CDR1 SEHNR and CDR2 FQNEAQ (reference sequence). CDR3 length: 12 amino acids. The V and J ends lost 5 bases and 1 base respectively, with 5 bases between them. The CDR3 spells CASSPSNYGYTL. DNA of the CDR3: TGTGCCAGCAGCCCGAGTAACTATGGCTACACCCTC.

Ten or more counts support this clonotype. CDR3 in DNA: TGCGCCAGCAGCTTGGATGGACAGGGTGGGACTGAAGCTTTCTTT. This sequence encodes CASSLDGQGGTEAFF. The chain links TRBV5-1 to TRBJ1-1; 8 bases map to TRBD1. With 0 bases clipped from V and 5 bases from J, the junction kept 6 bases outside the gene matches. The germline V gene encodes CDR1 SGHRS and CDR2 YFSETQ. This CDR3 has 15 amino acids.